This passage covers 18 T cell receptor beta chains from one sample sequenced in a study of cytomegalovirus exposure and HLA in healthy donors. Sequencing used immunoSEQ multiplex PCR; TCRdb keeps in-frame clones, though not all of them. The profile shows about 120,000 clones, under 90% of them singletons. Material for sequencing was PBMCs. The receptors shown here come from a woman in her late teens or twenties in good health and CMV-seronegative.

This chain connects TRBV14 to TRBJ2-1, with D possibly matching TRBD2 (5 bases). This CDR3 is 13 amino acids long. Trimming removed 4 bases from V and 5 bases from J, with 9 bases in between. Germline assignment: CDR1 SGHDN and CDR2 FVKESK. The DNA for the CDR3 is TGTGCCAGCAGCCCGGACTGGAACAATGAGCAGTTCTTC. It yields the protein CASSPDWNNEQFF.

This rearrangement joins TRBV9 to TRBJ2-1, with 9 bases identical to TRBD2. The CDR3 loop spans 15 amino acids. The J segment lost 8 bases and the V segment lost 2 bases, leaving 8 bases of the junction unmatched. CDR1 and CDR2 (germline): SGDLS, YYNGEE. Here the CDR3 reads CASSVGSGRTDEQFF. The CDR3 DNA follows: TGTGCCAGCAGCGTGGGCAGCGGGAGGACCGATGAGCAGTTCTTC.

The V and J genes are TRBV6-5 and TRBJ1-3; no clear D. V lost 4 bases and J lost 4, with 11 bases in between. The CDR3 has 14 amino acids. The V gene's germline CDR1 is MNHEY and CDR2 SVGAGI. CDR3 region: CASSFERAGNTIYF. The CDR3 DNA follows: TGTGCCAGCAGTTTCGAGAGGGCCGGAAACACCATATATTTT.

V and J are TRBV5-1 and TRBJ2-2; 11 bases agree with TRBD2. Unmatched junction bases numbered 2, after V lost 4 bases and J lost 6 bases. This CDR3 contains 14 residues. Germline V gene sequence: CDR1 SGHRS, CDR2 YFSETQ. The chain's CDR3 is CASSHSGRAGELFF. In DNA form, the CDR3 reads TGCGCCAGCAGCCATAGCGGGAGGGCCGGGGAGCTGTTTTTT. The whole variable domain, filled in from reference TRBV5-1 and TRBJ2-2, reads KAGVTQTPRYLIKTRGQQVTLSCSPISGHRSVSWYQQTPGQGLQFLFEYFSETQRNKGNFPGRFSGRQFSNSRSEMNVSTLELGDSALYLCASSHSGRAGELFFGEGSRLTVL.

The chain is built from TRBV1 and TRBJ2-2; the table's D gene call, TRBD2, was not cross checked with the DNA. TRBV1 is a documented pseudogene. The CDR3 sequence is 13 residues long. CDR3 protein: CTSSPGGDGELFF. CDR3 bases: TGCACCAGCAGCCCTGGGGGGGACGGGGAGCTGTTTTTT.

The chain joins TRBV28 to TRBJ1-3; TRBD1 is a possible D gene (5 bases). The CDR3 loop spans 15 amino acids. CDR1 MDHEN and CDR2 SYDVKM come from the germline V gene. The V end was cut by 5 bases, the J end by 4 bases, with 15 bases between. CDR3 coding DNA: TGTGCCAGCAGTCCACGTGGGGCCATCGGAAACACCATATATTTT. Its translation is CASSPRGAIGNTIYF.

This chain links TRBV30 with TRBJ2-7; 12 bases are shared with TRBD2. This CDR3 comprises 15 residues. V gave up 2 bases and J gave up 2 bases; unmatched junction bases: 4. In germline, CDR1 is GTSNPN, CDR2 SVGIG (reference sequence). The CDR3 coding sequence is TGTGCCTGGAGTCGGTCTAGCGGGAGGGCCTACGAGCAGTACTTC. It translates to CAWSRSSGRAYEQYF.

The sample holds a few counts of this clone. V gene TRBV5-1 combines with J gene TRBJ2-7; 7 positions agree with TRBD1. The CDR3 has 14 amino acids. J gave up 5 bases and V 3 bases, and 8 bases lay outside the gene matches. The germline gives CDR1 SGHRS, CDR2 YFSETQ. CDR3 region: CASSSTGEGNEQYF. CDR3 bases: TGCGCCAGCAGCTCCACAGGGGAAGGGAACGAGCAGTACTTC.

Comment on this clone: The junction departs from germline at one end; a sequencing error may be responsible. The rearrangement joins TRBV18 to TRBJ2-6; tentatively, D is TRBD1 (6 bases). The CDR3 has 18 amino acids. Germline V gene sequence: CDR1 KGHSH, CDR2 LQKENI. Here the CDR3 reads CASSPPAGAVGGANVLTF. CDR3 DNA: TGTGCCAGCTCCCCACCGGCAGGGGCCGTGGGAGGGGCCAACGTCCTGACTTTC.

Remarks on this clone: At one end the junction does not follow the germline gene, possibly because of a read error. The CDR3 loop reads CASSSRLAPKHIQYF. Here the CDR3 DNA reads TGTGCCAGCAGCTCCCGACTAGCGCCCAAACACATTCAGTACTTC. J is TRBJ2-4 and V is TRBV5-4; TRBD2 matches at 8 bases. CDR3 size: 15 residues. CDR1 is SGHNT and CDR2 is YYREEE in the germline V gene (reference sequence). Using reference TRBV5-4 and TRBJ2-4 for the parts outside the CDR3, the full variable domain is ETGVTQSPTHLIKTRGQQVTLRCSSQSGHNTVSWYQQALGQGPQFIFQYYREEENGRGNFPPRFSGLQFPNYSSELNVNALELDDSALYLCASSSRLAPKHIQYFGAGTRLSVL.

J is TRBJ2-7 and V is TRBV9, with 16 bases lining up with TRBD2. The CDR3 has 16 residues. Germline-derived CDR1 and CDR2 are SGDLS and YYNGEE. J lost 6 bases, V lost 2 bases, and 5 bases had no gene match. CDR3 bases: TGTGCCAGCAGCGTCGGGACTAGCGGGAGGGTCGCCGAGCAGTACTTC. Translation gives CASSVGTSGRVAEQYF.

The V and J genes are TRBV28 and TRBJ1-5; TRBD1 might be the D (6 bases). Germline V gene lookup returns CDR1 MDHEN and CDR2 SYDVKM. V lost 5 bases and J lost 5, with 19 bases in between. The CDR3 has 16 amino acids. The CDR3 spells CASSPTRGGGYQPQHF. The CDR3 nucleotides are TGTGCCAGCAGTCCTACGCGGGGCGGGGGCTATCAGCCCCAGCATTTT.

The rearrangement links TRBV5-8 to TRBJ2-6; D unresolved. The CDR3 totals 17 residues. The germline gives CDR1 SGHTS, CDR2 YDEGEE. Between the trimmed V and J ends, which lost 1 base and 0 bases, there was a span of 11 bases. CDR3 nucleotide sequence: TGTGCCAGCAGCTTGCCGGCAGGCACCTCTGGGGCCAACGTCCTGACTTTC. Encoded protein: CASSLPAGTSGANVLTF.

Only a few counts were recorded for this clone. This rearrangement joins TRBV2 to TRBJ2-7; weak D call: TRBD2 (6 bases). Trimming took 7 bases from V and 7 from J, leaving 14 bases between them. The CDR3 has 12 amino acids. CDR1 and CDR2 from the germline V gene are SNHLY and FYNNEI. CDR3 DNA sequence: TGTGCCAGCAATAAGGAGGGCGGGGAGCAGTACTTC. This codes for CASNKEGGEQYF.

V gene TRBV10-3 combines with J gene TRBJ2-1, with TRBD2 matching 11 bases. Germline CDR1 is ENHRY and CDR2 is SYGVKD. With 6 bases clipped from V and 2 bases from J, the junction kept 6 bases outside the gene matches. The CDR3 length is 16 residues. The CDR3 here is CAISPGTSGAYNEQFF. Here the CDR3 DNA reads TGTGCCATCAGCCCCGGGACTAGCGGCGCCTACAATGAGCAGTTCTTC.

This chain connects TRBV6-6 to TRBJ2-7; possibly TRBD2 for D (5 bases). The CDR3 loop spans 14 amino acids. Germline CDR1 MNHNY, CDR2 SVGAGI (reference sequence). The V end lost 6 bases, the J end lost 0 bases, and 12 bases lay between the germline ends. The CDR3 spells CASRGWTDSYEQYF. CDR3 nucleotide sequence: TGTGCCAGCAGGGGCTGGACTGACTCCTACGAGCAGTACTTC.

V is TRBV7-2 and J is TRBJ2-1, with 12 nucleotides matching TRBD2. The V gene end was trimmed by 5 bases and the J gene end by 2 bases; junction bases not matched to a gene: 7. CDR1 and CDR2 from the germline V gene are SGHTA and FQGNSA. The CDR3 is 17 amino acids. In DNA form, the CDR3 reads TGTGCCAGCAGCCCAACCCGACTAGCGGGAGCCTACAATGAGCAGTTCTTC. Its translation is CASSPTRLAGAYNEQFF.

The CDR3 bases are TGTGCCAGCAGTGAAGGAGTGCCCGGGGAGCTGTTTTTT. Translating gives CASSEGVPGELFF. This chain uses TRBV2 with TRBJ2-2; D unclear. Trimming took off 1 base at V and 6 bases at J, with 6 bases between the two ends. The CDR3 has 13 amino acids. Germline CDR1 is SNHLY and CDR2 is FYNNEI.